This TCR beta chain was captured in a study of metastatic and nonmetastatic thyroid tumors. Thyroid surgery had not been preceded by any treatment in any patient. TCRdb used MiXCR to call clones anew from the PCR reads. The table records 50,000 to 65,000 clones, about 4% of them present only once. With 6 bases clipped from V and 6 bases from J, the junction kept 15 bases outside the gene matches. Germline V gives CDR1 MNHEY, CDR2 SMNVEV (reference sequence). This CDR3 region has 16 residues. This clone showed up many times. Additional DNA sequences in this sample encode the identical CDR3. The sequenced sample was blood. The chain is built from TRBV27 and TRBJ2-3; TRBD1 matches 7 bases. This TCR was recovered from a female donor with papillary thyroid cancer or a benign thyroid nodule (not recorded which). Some clones in this sample may be carry-over from other donors' samples. CDR3 bases: TGTGCCAGCAGGAAGGGGGCAGGGGCCACCACGGATACGCAGTATTTT. The encoded protein is CASRKGAGATTDTQYF.